The 6 T cell receptor beta chains below come from one sample, sequenced in a study of molecular identifiers for immune sequencing clone quantification. Via MiXCR, TCRdb re-called the PCR reads, giving one row per CDR3 protein. The table includes about 36,000 distinct CDR3 sequences, 15% to 20% detected once. Specimen: naive CD8+ T cells from blood, with Jurkat cell RNA spiked in. The subset is: FACS-sorted CD8+CD4-CCR7+CD45RA+ naive T cells. These receptors originate from a human donor in good health. Some libraries in this study had Jurkat cell RNA spiked in.

There are many counts of this clonotype. V gene TRBV7-9 combines with J gene TRBJ2-2, with TRBD2 identical over 15 bases. V was clipped by 3 bases and J by 0 bases; unmatched bases: 5. The CDR3 sequence is 19 residues long. The V gene's germline CDR1 is SEHNR and CDR2 FQNEAQ (reference sequence). As DNA, the CDR3 is TGTGCCAGCAGCTTTCCCAGGACTAGCGGGAGGGCGAACACCGGGGAGCTGTTTTTT. Translation gives CASSFPRTSGRANTGELFF.

This clonotype was seen a handful of times. A read error may explain this, as a much larger clone is one base away. The chain is built from TRBV10-3 and TRBJ2-2; TRBD2 aligns across 9 bases. Germline CDR1 reads ENHRY; CDR2 reads SYGVKD. CDR3 length: 14 residues. The CDR3 sequence: CVISKLAGTGELFF. The CDR3 DNA reads as TGTGTCATCAGCAAACTAGCGGGTACCGGGGAGCTGTTTTTT.

The rearrangement links TRBV3-1 to TRBJ1-2; D is perhaps TRBD1 (6 bases). The V end lost 4 bases, the J end lost 2 bases, and 14 bases lay between the germline ends. The length of the CDR3 is 15 residues. Germline-derived CDR1 and CDR2 are LGHDT and YNNKEL (reference sequence). CDR3 DNA sequence: TGTGCCAGCAGCCCCCCGGGGGCACTGAACTATGGCTACACCTTC. Protein: CASSPPGALNYGYTF.

In this sample, this clonotype turned up many times. The chain is built from TRBV7-8 and TRBJ1-1; 9 bases match TRBD1. The CDR3 has 15 residues. Germline CDR1 SGHVS, CDR2 FQNEAQ. V dropped 5 bases and J dropped 6; count of bases not matched to a gene: 10. This CDR3 is CASSPPPQGAPEAFF. CDR3 bases: TGTGCCAGCAGCCCACCCCCACAGGGGGCCCCTGAAGCTTTCTTT.

This clonotype was counted ten times or more. The chain combines TRBV7-2 with TRBJ2-7; 11 positions agree with TRBD2. CDR1 is SGHTA, CDR2 FQGNSA, per germline. The trim removed 6 bases at V and 4 bases at J, leaving 5 bases unmatched. CDR3 length: 14 amino acids. The CDR3 region is CASRPGTSGYEQYF. As DNA, the CDR3 is TGTGCCAGCAGGCCCGGGACTAGCGGTTACGAGCAGTACTTC.

This clonotype was counted at least ten times. The chain uses TRBV9 and TRBJ2-2, with a tentative D call TRBD1 (5 bases). The V gene's germline CDR1 is SGDLS and CDR2 YYNGEE. The CDR3 extends over 12 amino acids. The V and J ends lost 3 bases and 7 bases respectively, with 7 bases between them. CDR3 nucleotides: TGTGCCAGCAGCGGGCAGGGCGGGGAGCTGTTTTTT. Residues: CASSGQGGELFF.